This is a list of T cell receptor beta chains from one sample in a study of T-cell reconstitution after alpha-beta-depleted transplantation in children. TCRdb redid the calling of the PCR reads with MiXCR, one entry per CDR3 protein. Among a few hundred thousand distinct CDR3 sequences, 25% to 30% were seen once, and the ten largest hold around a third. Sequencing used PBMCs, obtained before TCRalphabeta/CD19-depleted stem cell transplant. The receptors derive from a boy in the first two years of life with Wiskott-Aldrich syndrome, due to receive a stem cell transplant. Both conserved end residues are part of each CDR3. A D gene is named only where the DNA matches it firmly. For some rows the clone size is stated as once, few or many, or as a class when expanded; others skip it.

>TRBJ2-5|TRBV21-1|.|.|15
TGTGCCAGCAGAAACCCCGGGATAGGAGAAGAGACCCAGTACTTC
CASRNPGIGEETQYF
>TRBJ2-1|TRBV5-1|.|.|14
TGCGCCAGCAGCTTGGAACAGGGAGACAATGAGCAGTTCTTC
CASSLEQGDNEQFF
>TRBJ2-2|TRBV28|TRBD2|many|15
TGTGCCAGCAGTTTAGGGAGGGACCCCACCGGGGAGCTGTTTTTT
CASSLGRDPTGELFF
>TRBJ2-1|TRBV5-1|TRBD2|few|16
TGCGCCAGCAGCCACGCCGGGACTAGCGTCTACAATGAGCAGTTCTTC
CASSHAGTSVYNEQFF
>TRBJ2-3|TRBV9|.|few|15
TGTGCCAGCAGCGGGGGAGCCTCAAGCACAGATACGCAGTATTTT
CASSGGASSTDTQYF
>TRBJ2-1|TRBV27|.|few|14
TGTGCCAGCAGCCCCCTGGACAATTACAATGAGCAGTTCTTC
CASSPLDNYNEQFF
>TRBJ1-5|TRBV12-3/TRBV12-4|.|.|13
TGTGCCAGCAGTACCAGGGTTAATCAGCCCCAGCATTTT
CASSTRVNQPQHF
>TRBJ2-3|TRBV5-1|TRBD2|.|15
TGCGCCAGCAGCTTCCTTGCGGGAGTGAAAGATACGCAGTATTTT
CASSFLAGVKDTQYF
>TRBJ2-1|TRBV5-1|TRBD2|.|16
TGCGCCAGCAGCCCGATCCCGGGACTAAAAGGCAATGAGCAGTTCTTC
CASSPIPGLKGNEQFF
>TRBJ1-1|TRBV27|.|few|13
TGTGCCAGCAGTTCCCCGGTGAACACTGAAGCTTTCTTT
CASSSPVNTEAFF
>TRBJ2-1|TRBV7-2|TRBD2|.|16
TGTGCCAGCAGCCGGGGAACTAGCGCAACCAACAATGAGCAGTTCTTC
CASSRGTSATNNEQFF
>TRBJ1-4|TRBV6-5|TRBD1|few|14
TGTGCCAGCAGTTACGAGACAGGGTCGGGGAAACTGTTTTTT
CASSYETGSGKLFF
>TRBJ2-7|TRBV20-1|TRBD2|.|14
TGCAGTGCTGGCCTAGCGGGAGGCCCCTACGAGCAGTACTTC
CSAGLAGGPYEQYF
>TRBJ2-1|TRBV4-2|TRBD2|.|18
TGTGCCAGCAGCCAAAAACTAGCGGGAGGGTCTTACTACAATGAGCAGTTCTTC
CASSQKLAGGSYYNEQFF
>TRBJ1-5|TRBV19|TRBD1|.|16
TGTGCCAGTAGCCAAAGACAGGGGACGGGGAATCAGCCCCAGCATTTT
CASSQRQGTGNQPQHF